These 24 T cell receptor beta chains were all obtained from the same sample, sequenced in a study of cytomegalovirus exposure and HLA in healthy donors. TCRdb keeps only in-frame clones here, not all; method: immunoSEQ multiplex PCR. This sample has about 82,000 clones, with 85% to 95% found just once. Source material: PBMCs. The receptors stem from a woman aged 18-29 years in good health and CMV-seronegative.

The CDR3 region has the DNA TGTGCCAGCAGCGTGACTACGGGGGGTTCTGGCAATGAGCAGTTCTTC. As protein: CASSVTTGGSGNEQFF. The chain is built from TRBV9 and TRBJ2-1; 7 bases match TRBD2. V dropped 2 bases and J dropped 6; count of bases not matched to a gene: 11. Germline V CDR1 and CDR2: SGDLS, YYNGEE. The CDR3 extends over 16 amino acids. Complete variable domain (other parts from reference TRBV9 and TRBJ2-1): DSGVTQTPKHLITATGQRVTLRCSPRSGDLSVYWYQQSLDQGLQFLIQYYNGEERAKGNILERFSAQQFPDLHSELNLSSLELGDSALYFCASSVTTGGSGNEQFFGPGTRLTVL.

The table lists this clone with a count of one. V is TRBV6-5 and J is TRBJ1-4; 10 positions agree with TRBD1. After removal of 2 bases from V and 6 bases from J, the junction contained 0 bases not matched to a gene. Germline CDR1 reads MNHEY; CDR2 reads SVGAGI. This CDR3 comprises 14 residues. The CDR3 loop is CASSYGTGDEKLFF. CDR3 nucleotides: TGTGCCAGCAGTTACGGGACAGGGGATGAAAAACTGTTTTTT.

The CDR3 is CASTNMGQGEAFF. CDR3 bases: TGTGCCAGCACTAATATGGGACAGGGAGAAGCTTTCTTT. The chain uses TRBV6-6 and TRBJ1-1; the match to TRBD1 covers 9 bases. Germline V gives CDR1 MNHNY, CDR2 SVGAGI (reference sequence). This CDR3 has 13 residues. V lost 7 bases and J lost 8; bases outside the gene matches: 8.

V is TRBV7-2 and J is TRBJ2-3; perhaps TRBD1 as D (6 bases). V lost 5 bases to trimming and J lost 10 bases, with 16 bases between them. Per germline, CDR1 SGHTA and CDR2 FQGNSA. CDR3 size: 13 residues. This CDR3 reads CASSKGYREAQYF. The CDR3 DNA sequence: TGTGCCAGCAGCAAAGGCTACAGGGAAGCGCAGTATTTT.

CDR3 DNA sequence: TGCGCCAGCAGCCCGGGGACAGGGAACGGCTACACCTTC. Translated: CASSPGTGNGYTF. This sequence joins TRBV5-1 and TRBJ1-2; 9 bases match TRBD1. Trimming cost V 4 bases and J 8 bases; bases outside gene matches: 6. Germline V gives CDR1 SGHRS, CDR2 YFSETQ. The CDR3 length is 13 residues.

V is TRBV7-9 and J is TRBJ2-5, with no clear D. CDR1 is SEHNR, CDR2 FQNEAQ, per germline (reference sequence). V lost 0 bases and J lost 4, with 12 bases in between. CDR3 length equals 15 residues. CDR3 sequence reads: CASSLASIQRETQYF. The DNA of the CDR3 is TGTGCCAGCAGCTTAGCGAGTATACAGAGAGAGACCCAGTACTTC.

The chain carries TRBV28 and TRBJ1-5; 9 nucleotides align to TRBD1. Germline CDR1 MDHEN, CDR2 SYDVKM. Trimming removed 7 bases from V and 7 bases from J; junction bases left unmatched: 5. CDR3 length equals 13 residues. The CDR3 loop is CASIWTGEQPQHF. In DNA, the CDR3 is TGTGCCAGCATTTGGACAGGGGAACAGCCCCAGCATTTT.

This chain links TRBV4-3 with TRBJ1-1, with 7 bases matching TRBD1. Germline CDR1 LGHNA, CDR2 YSLEER. V trimming: 5 bases; J trimming: 1 base; junction bases outside the gene matches: 7. The CDR3 has 15 amino acids. CDR3 residues: CASSSQGMGNTEAFF. In DNA form, the CDR3 reads TGCGCCAGCAGCTCACAGGGGATGGGGAACACTGAAGCTTTCTTT.

This chain joins TRBV5-1 and TRBJ1-2, with a tentative D call TRBD1 (5 bases). CDR1 and CDR2 (germline): SGHRS, YFSETQ. CDR3 size: 13 residues. The germline V and J ends were trimmed by 4 bases and 4 bases, with 11 bases remaining between them. The CDR3 nucleotides are TGCGCCAGCAGCCAAGACGACAGCTATGGCTACACCTTC. As protein: CASSQDDSYGYTF.

The chain couples TRBV5-4 to TRBJ2-7, with 8 bases matching TRBD1. This CDR3 is built from 15 residues. Germline trimming cut 4 bases from V and 5 bases from J; bases unmatched to any gene: 11. Looked up from germline, CDR1 is SGHNT and CDR2 is YYREEE (reference sequence). CDR3 coding DNA: TGTGCCAGCAGCGCGCCGGACAGGGAAGCTGACGAGCAGTACTTC. Encoded protein: CASSAPDREADEQYF.

This chain uses TRBV28 with TRBJ1-2; no definite D call. The V end was cut by 2 bases, the J end by 8 bases, with 12 bases between. The CDR3 consists of 13 residues. Germline lookup yields CDR1 MDHEN and CDR2 SYDVKM. The CDR3 reads CASSLGGTSGYTF. DNA of the CDR3: TGTGCCAGCAGTTTAGGCGGTACCTCGGGCTACACCTTC.

The chain carries TRBV5-4 and TRBJ2-3, with TRBD2 matching over 12 bases. The CDR3 extends over 16 amino acids. V lost 3 bases and J lost 2; bases outside the gene matches: 4. CDR1 and CDR2 from the germline V gene are SGHNT and YYREEE (reference sequence). The chain's CDR3 is CASSSGLAGPTDTQYF. CDR3 nucleotides: TGTGCCAGCAGCTCAGGACTAGCGGGACCCACAGATACGCAGTATTTT.

The chain employs TRBV11-2 and TRBJ2-7; 13 nucleotides agree with TRBD2. The ends lost 5 bases at V and 2 bases at J; junction bases unmatched: 6. The CDR3 has 16 amino acids. Germline CDR1 reads SGHAT; CDR2 reads FQNNGV. This CDR3 reads CASSRGTSGTTYEQYF. The CDR3 DNA reads TGTGCCAGCAGCCGAGGGACTAGCGGGACCACCTACGAGCAGTACTTC. Looking up the rest from reference TRBV11-2 and TRBJ2-7 gives the full variable domain: EAGVAQSPRYKIIEKRQSVAFWCNPISGHATLYWYQQILGQGPKLLIQFQNNGVVDDSQLPKDRFSAERLKGVDSTLKIQPAKLEDSAVYLCASSRGTSGTTYEQYFGPGTRLTVT.

This chain links TRBV9 with TRBJ2-5, with 11 nucleotides matching TRBD2. This CDR3 is built from 19 residues. Germline V gene sequence: CDR1 SGDLS, CDR2 YYNGEE. The V and J ends lost 0 bases and 2 bases, in that order; junction bases with no gene match: 12. The CDR3 loop is CASSVEASGRRGRQETQYF. The DNA of the CDR3 is TGTGCCAGCAGCGTAGAGGCTAGCGGGAGGAGGGGGAGGCAAGAGACCCAGTACTTC.

This clone was recorded once. The chain links TRBV7-6 to TRBJ1-4, with TRBD1 as a possible D gene (5 bases). Trimming removed 5 bases at V and 11 bases at J, with 15 bases between. Looked up from germline, CDR1 is SGHVS and CDR2 is FNYEAQ. This CDR3 is 13 amino acids long. CDR3 bases: TGTGCCAGCAGCCAAACGACAGTTCGGAAACTGTTTTTT. Amino acid sequence: CASSQTTVRKLFF.

V and J are TRBV19 and TRBJ2-7; a weak D match, TRBD1 (5 bases). Germline V gives CDR1 LNHDA, CDR2 SQIVND (reference sequence). The CDR3 loop spans 13 amino acids. V was shortened by 4 bases and J by 3 bases, with 10 bases between the two germline ends. CDR3 loop: CASSNVQGYEQYF. The CDR3 DNA is TGTGCCAGTAGTAATGTGCAGGGCTACGAGCAGTACTTC. Filled out from reference TRBV19 and TRBJ2-7, the complete variable domain reads DGGITQSPKYLFRKEGQNVTLSCEQNLNHDAMYWYRQDPGQGLRLIYYSQIVNDFQKGDIAEGYSVSREKKESFPLTVTSAQKNPTAFYLCASSNVQGYEQYFGPGTRLTVT.

This chain links TRBV19 with TRBJ1-3; 7 nucleotides match TRBD1. CDR3 length: 13 residues. Germline V gene data show CDR1 as LNHDA and CDR2 as SQIVND (reference sequence). V shed 5 bases, J shed 2 bases, and the junction held 0 bases outside the gene matches. The CDR3 here is CASSGTAGNTIYF. The CDR3 region has the DNA TGTGCCAGTAGTGGGACAGCTGGAAACACCATATATTTT.

The chain employs TRBV7-7 and TRBJ2-3; D might be TRBD2 (6 bases). Between the trimmed V and J ends, which lost 1 base and 2 bases, there was a span of 10 bases. CDR3 length: 15 residues. CDR1 and CDR2 (germline): SSHAT, FNYEAQ (reference sequence). The chain's CDR3 is CASSLGTTFTDTQYF. CDR3 in DNA: TGTGCCAGCAGCTTAGGGACTACCTTCACAGATACGCAGTATTTT.

CDR3 DNA sequence: TGTGCCAGCAGGCAACGGGGGGGACCGATCAGCTACGAGCAGTACTTC. It specifies CASRQRGGPISYEQYF. V usage is TRBV7-2 and J usage is TRBJ2-7; 8 positions match TRBD2. This CDR3 comprises 16 residues. J lost 3 bases, V lost 6 bases, and 13 bases had no gene match. Germline CDR1 is SGHTA and CDR2 is FQGNSA.

The chain combines TRBV5-1 with TRBJ2-2; TRBD1 matches 9 bases. V lost 5 bases to trimming and J lost 4 bases; unmatched junction nucleotides: 9. This CDR3 has 16 amino acids. Germline V gives CDR1 SGHRS, CDR2 YFSETQ. CDR3 sequence reads: CASRRNTGGVTGELFF. CDR3 sequence (DNA): TGCGCCAGCAGACGAAATACAGGGGGCGTCACCGGGGAGCTGTTTTTT.

This chain joins TRBV25-1 and TRBJ2-5; TRBD1 is a possible D gene (6 bases). The CDR3 loop spans 14 amino acids. Trimming stripped 4 bases from V and 5 bases from J, with 14 bases between. Germline V CDR1 and CDR2: MGHDK, SYGVNS. The CDR3 sequence is CASSVLGGGETQYF. CDR3 DNA sequence: TGTGCCAGCAGTGTTCTAGGGGGTGGGGAGACCCAGTACTTC.

V usage is TRBV9 and J usage is TRBJ1-4; no clear D. V was shortened by 0 bases and J by 3 bases, with 6 bases between the two germline ends. CDR1 is SGDLS and CDR2 is YYNGEE in the germline V gene. The CDR3 is 14 amino acids. The CDR3, as DNA: TGTGCCAGCAGCGTAGGAGGGCCTAATGAAAAACTGTTTTTT. Translation: CASSVGGPNEKLFF.

The genes are TRBV7-5 and TRBJ2-1; TRBD2 was called by the table and not checked on the DNA. TRBV7-5 is a pseudogene segment. The CDR3 runs 17 residues. CDR3 DNA sequence: TGTGCCAGAAGCTTAGCCCCACTAGCGGGGGGGTACAATGAGCAGTTCTTC. Amino acid sequence: CARSLAPLAGGYNEQFF.

The chain links TRBV2 to TRBJ1-1, with a possible D match to TRBD1 (5 bases). Germline V gene data show CDR1 as SNHLY and CDR2 as FYNNEI. This CDR3 has 13 amino acids. The ends were cut back, 4 bases at V and 8 bases at J, with 14 bases in the middle. CDR3 sequence reads: CASSVTARSEAFF. For the CDR3, the DNA is TGTGCCAGCAGTGTGACAGCCCGATCGGAAGCTTTCTTT.